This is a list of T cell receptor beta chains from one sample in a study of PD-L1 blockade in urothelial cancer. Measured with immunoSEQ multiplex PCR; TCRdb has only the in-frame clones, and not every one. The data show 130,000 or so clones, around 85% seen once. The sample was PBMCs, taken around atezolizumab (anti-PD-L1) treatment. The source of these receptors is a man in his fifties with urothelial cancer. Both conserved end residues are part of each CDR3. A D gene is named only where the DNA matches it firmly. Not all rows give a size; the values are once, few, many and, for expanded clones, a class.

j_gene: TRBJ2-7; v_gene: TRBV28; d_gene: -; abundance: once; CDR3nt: TGTGCCAGCCGGAGACAGGCAACCTACGAGCAGTACTTC; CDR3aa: CASRRQATYEQYF
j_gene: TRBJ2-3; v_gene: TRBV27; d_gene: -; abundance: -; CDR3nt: TGTGCCAGCAGTTTACCGGGAGTCACAGATACGCAGTATTTT; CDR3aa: CASSLPGVTDTQYF
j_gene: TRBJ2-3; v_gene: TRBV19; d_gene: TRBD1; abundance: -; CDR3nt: TGTGCCAGTCACCCTACAGGGGGAGATACGCAGTATTTT; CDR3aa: CASHPTGGDTQYF
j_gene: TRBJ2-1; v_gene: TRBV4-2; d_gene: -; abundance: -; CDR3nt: TGTGCCAGCAGCCAAGAGGGGCACAATGAGCAGTTCTTC; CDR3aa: CASSQEGHNEQFF
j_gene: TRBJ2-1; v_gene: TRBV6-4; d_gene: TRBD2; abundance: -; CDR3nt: TGTGCCAGCAGTTTACCGGGACTAGCGGGAGGGCGCGCCCCTCATGAGCAGTTCTTC; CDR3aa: CASSLPGLAGGRAPHEQFF
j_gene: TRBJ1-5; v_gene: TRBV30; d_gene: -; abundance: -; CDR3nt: TGTGCCTGGAGTGTACGGGGAGTCGGCAATCAGCCCCAGCATTTT; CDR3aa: CAWSVRGVGNQPQHF
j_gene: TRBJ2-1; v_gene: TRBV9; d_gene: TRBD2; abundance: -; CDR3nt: TGTGCCAGCAGCGTAGACTATTGGACTAGCGGAAACAATGAGCAGTTCTTC; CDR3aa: CASSVDYWTSGNNEQFF
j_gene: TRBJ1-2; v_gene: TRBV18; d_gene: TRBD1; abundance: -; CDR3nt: TGTGCCAGCATAGCACTTCCGGGACAGGGAAGGAGCTACACCTTC; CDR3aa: CASIALPGQGRSYTF
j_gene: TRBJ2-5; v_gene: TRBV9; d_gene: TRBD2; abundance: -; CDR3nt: TGTGCCAGCAGCGTAGCGGGAGGTAATAAAGAGACCCAGTACTTC; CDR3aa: CASSVAGGNKETQYF
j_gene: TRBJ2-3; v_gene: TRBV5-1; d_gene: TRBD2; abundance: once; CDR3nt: TGCGCCAGCAGCCCGGGAGGACTAGCGGGAGGAGGGTCAGATACGCAGTATTTT; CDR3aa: CASSPGGLAGGGSDTQYF
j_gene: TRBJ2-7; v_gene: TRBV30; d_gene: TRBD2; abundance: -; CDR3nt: TGTGCCTGGAGACTCACCGGGACTAGTTCCCTCAAGCAGTACTTC; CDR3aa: CAWRLTGTSSLKQYF
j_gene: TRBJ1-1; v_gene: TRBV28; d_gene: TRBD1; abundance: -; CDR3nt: TGTGCCAGCAGTTTACCGCGGACAGGGAGGGGTAACGGGGCTGAAGCTTTCTTT; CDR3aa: CASSLPRTGRGNGAEAFF
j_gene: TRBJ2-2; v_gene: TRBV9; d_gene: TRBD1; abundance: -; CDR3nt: TGTGCCAGCAGCGTAGAGGGGGCCGGGGCCCGCCCGCTGTTTTTT; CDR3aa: CASSVEGAGARPLFF
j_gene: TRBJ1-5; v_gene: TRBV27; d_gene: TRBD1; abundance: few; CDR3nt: TGTGCCAGCAGTTTGAGGACAGGGGGTTTTCAGCCCCAGCATTTT; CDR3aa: CASSLRTGGFQPQHF
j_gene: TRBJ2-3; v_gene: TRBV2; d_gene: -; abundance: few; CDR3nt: TGTGCCAGCAGTGTGGACAGTAAAGATACGCAGTATTTT; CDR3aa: CASSVDSKDTQYF
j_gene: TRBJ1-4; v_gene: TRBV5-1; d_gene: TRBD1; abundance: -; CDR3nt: TGCGCCAGCAGCCAAGACAGGGCTGGTAATGAAAAACTGTTTTTT; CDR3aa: CASSQDRAGNEKLFF
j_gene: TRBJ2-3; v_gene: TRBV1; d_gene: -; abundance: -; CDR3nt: TGCACCAGCAGCCAAGATTCGGGGACTAGCGGGAGGACTAGCACAGATACGCAGTATTTT; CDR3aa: CTSSQDSGTSGRTSTDTQYF
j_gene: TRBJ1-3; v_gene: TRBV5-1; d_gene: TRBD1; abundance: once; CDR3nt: TGCGCCAGCAGGACAGGGGACGGAAACACCATATATTTT; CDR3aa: CASRTGDGNTIYF
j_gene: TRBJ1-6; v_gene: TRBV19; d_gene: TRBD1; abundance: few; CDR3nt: TGTGCCAGTAGTATCCAGGGGGCAAATTCACCCCTCCACTTT; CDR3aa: CASSIQGANSPLHF
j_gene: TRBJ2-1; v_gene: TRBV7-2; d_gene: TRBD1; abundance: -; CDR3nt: TGTGCCAGCAGCTTTCCGCTGGGACAGCACAATGAGCAGTTCTTC; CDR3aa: CASSFPLGQHNEQFF
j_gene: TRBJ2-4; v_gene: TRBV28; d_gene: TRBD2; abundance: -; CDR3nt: TGTGCCAGCAGGTTGACTAGCGGGAGTTCTAGGAAAAACATTCAGTACTTC; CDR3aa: CASRLTSGSSRKNIQYF
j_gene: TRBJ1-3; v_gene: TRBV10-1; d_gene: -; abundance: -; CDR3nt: TGCGCCAGCAGTGCTTCCGAAGTCAGCTCTGGAAACACCATATATTTT; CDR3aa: CASSASEVSSGNTIYF
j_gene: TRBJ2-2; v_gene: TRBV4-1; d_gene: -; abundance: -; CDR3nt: TGCGCCAGCAGCCCACTAGCGAACACCGGGGAGCTGTTTTTT; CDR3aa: CASSPLANTGELFF
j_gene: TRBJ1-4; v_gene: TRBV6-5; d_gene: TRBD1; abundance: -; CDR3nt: TGTGCCAGCACTCCGACAGGGCGGCATGAAAAACTGTTTTTT; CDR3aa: CASTPTGRHEKLFF
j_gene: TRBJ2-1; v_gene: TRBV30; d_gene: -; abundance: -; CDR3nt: TGTGCCTGGAGTAGAGGCTCCTACAATGAGCAGTTCTTC; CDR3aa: CAWSRGSYNEQFF
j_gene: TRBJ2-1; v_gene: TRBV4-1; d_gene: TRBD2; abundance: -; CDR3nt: TGCGCCAGCGCGCATTTGGGACTAGCGACTCACAATGAGCAGTTCTTC; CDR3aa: CASAHLGLATHNEQFF
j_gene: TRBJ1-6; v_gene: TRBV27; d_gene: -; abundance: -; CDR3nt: TGTGCCAGCAGTTTGGGGCAGAGCTCCTATAATTCACCCCTCCACTTT; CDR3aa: CASSLGQSSYNSPLHF
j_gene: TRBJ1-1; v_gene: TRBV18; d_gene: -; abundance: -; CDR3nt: TGTGCCAGCTCACTCGGGAACACTGAAGCTTTCTTT; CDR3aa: CASSLGNTEAFF
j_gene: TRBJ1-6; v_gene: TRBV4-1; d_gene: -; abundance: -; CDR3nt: TGCGCCAGCAGCCAAGCGACGGGAGAAATGACACCCCTCCACTTT; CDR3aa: CASSQATGEMTPLHF
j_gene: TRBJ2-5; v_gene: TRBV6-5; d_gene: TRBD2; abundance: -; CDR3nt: TGTGCCAGCAAGGGGTCTAGCGGGAGGCCGGAGACCCAGTACTTC; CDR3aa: CASKGSSGRPETQYF
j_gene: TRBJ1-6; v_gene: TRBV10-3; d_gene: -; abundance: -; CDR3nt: TGTGCCATCAGTCGGGACACCGGGAATTCACCCCTCCACTTT; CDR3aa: CAISRDTGNSPLHF
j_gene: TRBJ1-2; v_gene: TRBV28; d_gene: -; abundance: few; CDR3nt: TGTGCCAGCAGTTTAAACTCTTATGGCTACACCTTC; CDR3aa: CASSLNSYGYTF
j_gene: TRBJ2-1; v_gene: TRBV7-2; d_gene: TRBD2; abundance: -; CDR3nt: TGTGCCAGCAGCGCCTCGACTAGCGGGTTGAGTAATGAGCAGTTCTTC; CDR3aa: CASSASTSGLSNEQFF
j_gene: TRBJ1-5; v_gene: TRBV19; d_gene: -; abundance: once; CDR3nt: TGTGCCAGTAATAAAGCCAGGGTAAGCAATCAGCCCCAGCATTTT; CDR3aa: CASNKARVSNQPQHF
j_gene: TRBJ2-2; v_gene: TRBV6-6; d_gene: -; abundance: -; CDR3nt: TGTGCCAGCAATGAGGAACAGACTAAGGCCGGGGAGCTGTTTTTT; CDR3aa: CASNEEQTKAGELFF
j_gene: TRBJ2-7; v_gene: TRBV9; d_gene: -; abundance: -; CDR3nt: TGTGCCAGCAGCGTACAGCCGGGAGCCGGAGAGCAGTACTTC; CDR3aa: CASSVQPGAGEQYF
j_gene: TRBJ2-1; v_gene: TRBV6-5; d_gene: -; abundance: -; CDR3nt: TGTGCCAGCAAATATTCCGGGTACGGTAATGAGCAGTTCTTC; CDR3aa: CASKYSGYGNEQFF
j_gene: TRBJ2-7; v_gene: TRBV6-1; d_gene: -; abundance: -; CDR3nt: TGTGCCAGCAGGGCCTCACAGGTGACAATCTACGAGCAGTACTTC; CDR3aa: CASRASQVTIYEQYF
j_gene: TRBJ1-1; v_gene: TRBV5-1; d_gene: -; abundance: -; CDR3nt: TGCGCCAGCATACAGAACACTGAAGCTTTCTTT; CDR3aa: CASIQNTEAFF
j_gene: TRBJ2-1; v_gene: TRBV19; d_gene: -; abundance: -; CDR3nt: TGTGCCAGTAGTCGCGGGCGGGACGGCAATGAGCAGTTCTTC; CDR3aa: CASSRGRDGNEQFF
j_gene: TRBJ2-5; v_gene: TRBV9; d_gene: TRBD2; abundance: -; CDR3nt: TGTGCCAGCAGCACAGACGGACTAGCGACCCAAGAGACCCAGTACTTC; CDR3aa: CASSTDGLATQETQYF
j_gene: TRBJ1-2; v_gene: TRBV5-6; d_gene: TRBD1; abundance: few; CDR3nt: TGTGCCAGCAGCAATAGGGGGCAAGGAGGCTACACCTTC; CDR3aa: CASSNRGQGGYTF
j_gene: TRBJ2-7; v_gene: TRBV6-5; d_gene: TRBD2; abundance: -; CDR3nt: TGTGCCAGCAGTCGGACTAGCGGGAGGTACGAGCAGTACTTC; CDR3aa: CASSRTSGRYEQYF
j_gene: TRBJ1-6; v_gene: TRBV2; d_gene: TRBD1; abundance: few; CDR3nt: TGTGCCAGCAGTGAACGGACAGGGGGCTTTAATTCACCCCTCCACTTT; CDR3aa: CASSERTGGFNSPLHF
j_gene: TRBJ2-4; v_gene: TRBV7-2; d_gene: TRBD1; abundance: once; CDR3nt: TGTGCCAGCAGCTCGGGACAGGGGGTCAACATTCAGTACTTC; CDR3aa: CASSSGQGVNIQYF
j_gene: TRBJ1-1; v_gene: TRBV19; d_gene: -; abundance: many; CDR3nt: TGTGCCAGTATCTCTACTAGCCGGGGGTCGGACACTGAAGCTTTCTTT; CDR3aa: CASISTSRGSDTEAFF